A selection of T cell receptor beta chains follows, all from one sample in a study of control samples from healthy donors and cancer patients. Sequencing used immunoSEQ multiplex PCR; TCRdb keeps in-frame clones, though not all of them. The sample shows roughly 51,000 clones, roughly 90% of them seen only once. Sequences were obtained from PBMCs. These receptors were obtained from a man aged 35 to 55 with colorectal cancer. CDR3s include the opening cysteine and the closing phenylalanine or tryptophan.

J gene | V gene | CDR3 protein
TRBJ2-7 | TRBV9 | CASSSSGNSHEQYF
TRBJ2-3 | TRBV9 | CASSVLGASTDTQYF
TRBJ2-6 | TRBV7-9 | CASSRDGRSSGANVLTF
TRBJ1-2 | TRBV24-1 | CASHPWGYTF
TRBJ1-2 | TRBV5-4 | CASSYAADYGYTF
TRBJ2-3 | TRBV19 | CASSPQRDQAQYF
TRBJ1-3 | TRBV6-6 | CASRPGGNSGNTIYF
TRBJ2-7 | TRBV19 | CASSGTGGYEQYF
TRBJ1-5 | TRBV27 | CASSSARGNQPQHF
TRBJ1-4 | TRBV10-3 | CAAGQGRGTTNEKLFF
TRBJ2-7 | TRBV27 | CASSPGGKFYEQYF
TRBJ2-5 | TRBV5-1 | CASREGETQYF
TRBJ2-7 | TRBV5-4 | CASSLRASDEQYF
TRBJ2-7 | TRBV9 | CASSYRGDEYEQYF
TRBJ2-1 | TRBV6-1 | CASSAGTGLSVYNEQFF
TRBJ1-1 | TRBV9 | CASSLLGGNTEAFF
TRBJ1-5 | TRBV6-4 | CASSDGHQPQHF
TRBJ2-1 | TRBV24-1 | CATSDFGDKSYNEQFF
TRBJ2-1 | TRBV11-2 | CASTDPGYNEQFF
TRBJ2-7 | TRBV6-8 | CARIKGASRVDEQYF